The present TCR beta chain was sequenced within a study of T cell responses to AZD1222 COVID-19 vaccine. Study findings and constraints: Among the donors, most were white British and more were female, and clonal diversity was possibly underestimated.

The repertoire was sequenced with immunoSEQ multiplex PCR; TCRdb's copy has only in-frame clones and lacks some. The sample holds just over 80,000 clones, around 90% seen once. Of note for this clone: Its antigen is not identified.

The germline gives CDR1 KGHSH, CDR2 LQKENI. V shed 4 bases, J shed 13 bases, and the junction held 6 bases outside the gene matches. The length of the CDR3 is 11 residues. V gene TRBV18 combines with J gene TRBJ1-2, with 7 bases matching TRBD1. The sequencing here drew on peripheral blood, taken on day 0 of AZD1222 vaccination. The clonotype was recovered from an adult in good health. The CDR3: CASSLQTGRTF. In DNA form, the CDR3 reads TGTGCCAGCTCACTCCAGACAGGGCGCACCTTC.